Reported below is one T cell receptor (beta chain). As yet, its antigen is unknown. V lost 1 base, J lost 5 bases, and 21 bases lay in between. The CDR3 loop spans 17 amino acids. Germline assignment: CDR1 SGHDT and CDR2 YYEEEE. The protocol was immunoSEQ multiplex PCR, while the TCRdb copy is restricted to in-frame clones and leaves out a portion. This table holds 25,000 to 35,000 clones, 85% to 90% found once. These data originate in a study of somatic mutations in cytotoxic T cells in rheumatoid arthritis. Study-wide results and limits: Per patient, the largest CD8+ clone was found to exceed 20% of CD8+ cells in about an eighth of the roughly 60 cases. No age-related increase in CD8+ clonality was seen in healthy controls, but one was seen in rheumatoid arthritis patients.

Isolating CD4+ and CD8+ cells involved positive magnetic bead selection on an AutoMACS. Their purity was then checked by flow cytometry. This receptor was obtained from an adult with rheumatoid arthritis. The sample taken for sequencing was CD8+ T cells sorted from blood. The chain combines TRBV5-6 with TRBJ1-1; D not resolved. The CDR3 loop is CASSLFVGDNTDTEAFF. The CDR3 DNA sequence: TGTGCCAGCAGCTTGTTCGTGGGTGATAATACGGATACTGAAGCTTTCTTT.